One and the same sample provided the 20 T cell receptor beta chains below, sequenced in a study of T cells in Graves' hyperthyroidism and ophthalmopathy. RNA transcripts gave rise to amplified TCR beta CDR3 regions. First-round RT-PCR targeting the TCR CDR3 was performed with the HTBI primer set. TCRdb itself ran the multiplex PCR reads through MiXCR, one entry per CDR3 protein. The table has about 350,000 distinct CDR3 sequences, approximately 15% seen once. Sequencing was performed on blood. The receptor set was obtained from a woman aged 25 to 39 with Graves' hyperthyroidism.

This clonotype was seen at least ten times. This chain joins TRBV10-3 and TRBJ1-1; the D is unclear. Germline V gene lookup returns CDR1 ENHRY and CDR2 SYGVKD. The CDR3 runs 11 residues. V lost 5 bases and J 8 bases, leaving 9 bases between the germline ends. CDR3 protein: CAISSTEEAFF. In nucleotides, the CDR3 is TGTGCCATCAGTTCGACGGAAGAAGCTTTCTTT.

The chain joins TRBV5-1 to TRBJ2-7; 8 positions agree with TRBD2. The trim removed 3 bases at V and 7 bases at J, leaving 9 bases unmatched. The CDR3 covers 14 residues. Germline CDR1 is SGHRS and CDR2 is YFSETQ. The CDR3 is CASSWTSLKGEQYF. CDR3 nucleotides: TGCGCCAGCAGCTGGACTAGCCTGAAGGGTGAGCAGTACTTC.

This clonotype was detected ten times or more. The chain carries TRBV27 and TRBJ1-5; weak D call: TRBD1 (5 bases). CDR1 MNHEY and CDR2 SMNVEV come from the germline V gene (reference sequence). Trimming removed 4 bases from V and 6 bases from J, with 13 bases in between. This CDR3 spans 14 amino acids. The CDR3 spells CASSSRDGVQPQHF. The CDR3 DNA follows: TGTGCCAGCAGTTCACGGGACGGAGTTCAGCCCCAGCATTTT.

This clonotype showed up many times. The CDR3 protein is CASRSLRQTQYF. CDR3 nucleotides: TGTGCCAGCAGGTCCCTGCGCCAGACCCAGTACTTC. The V call is TRBV11-2, the J call TRBJ2-5; D uncertain. The V gene's germline CDR1 is SGHAT and CDR2 FQNNGV. Trimming pared 6 bases from V and 6 bases from J, leaving 11 bases between. There are 12 residues in the CDR3.

This rearrangement joins TRBV24-1 to TRBJ2-7; the D gene is possibly TRBD2 (6 bases). The CDR3 sequence is 13 residues long. Germline V gives CDR1 KGHDR, CDR2 SFDVKD. V lost 1 base and J lost 4, with 7 bases in between. The CDR3 sequence is CATSDFGGYEQYF. The CDR3 coding sequence is TGTGCCACCAGTGATTTTGGAGGGTACGAGCAGTACTTC.

This clonotype was seen many times. This chain connects TRBV28 to TRBJ2-3; 7 bases align to TRBD2. Germline loops: CDR1 MDHEN, CDR2 SYDVKM. The CDR3 covers 12 residues. V was pared by 8 bases and J by 8 bases, with 7 bases of the junction left unmatched. The CDR3 region has the DNA TGTGCCAGCGGCCCTCCGGGAGGTACGCAGTATTTT. It translates to CASGPPGGTQYF.

The table lists this clonotype with many counts. This chain links TRBV2 with TRBJ2-3; D is perhaps TRBD1 (6 bases). This CDR3 is 15 amino acids long. With 6 bases removed from V and 2 bases from J, the gap between germline ends came to 15 bases. Germline V lookup: CDR1 SNHLY, CDR2 FYNNEI. CDR3 bases: TGTGCCAGCAGGGCAACAGGGCTCAACACAGATACGCAGTATTTT. This codes for CASRATGLNTDTQYF.

In this sample, this clonotype turned up many times. The rearrangement uses TRBV28 and TRBJ2-1; 7 bases line up with TRBD2. CDR1 and CDR2 (germline): MDHEN, SYDVKM. The CDR3 covers 14 residues. V gave up 3 bases and J gave up 7 bases; unmatched junction bases: 6. DNA for the CDR3: TGTGCCAGCAGTTTGGGACTACGCTTTAATGAGCAGTTCTTC. This encodes CASSLGLRFNEQFF.

The chain couples TRBV24-1 to TRBJ1-5, with a tentative D call TRBD1 (5 bases). CDR1 KGHDR and CDR2 SFDVKD come from the germline V gene. V dropped 3 bases and J dropped 3 bases, with 20 bases sitting between them. The CDR3 is made up of 18 amino acids. The CDR3 bases are TGTGCCACCAGTGATAGCGAGCGCGGGACGGGTGACAATCAGCCCCAGCATTTT. Amino acid sequence: CATSDSERGTGDNQPQHF.

Ten or more counts support this clonotype. J is TRBJ2-3 and V is TRBV2, with D perhaps TRBD1 (6 bases). V was trimmed by 7 bases and J by 8 bases, leaving 10 bases between them. The CDR3 runs 11 residues. Germline-derived CDR1 and CDR2 are SNHLY and FYNNEI. The DNA of the CDR3 is TGTGCCAGCAAGGGGGAGTTTACGCAGTATTTT. Translating it yields CASKGEFTQYF. Full variable domain (outside the CDR3, taken from reference TRBV2 and TRBJ2-3): EPEVTQTPSHQVTQMGQEVILRCVPISNHLYFYWYRQILGQKVEFLVSFYNNEISEKSEIFDDQFSVERPDGSNFTLKIRSTKLEDSAMYFCASKGEFTQYFGPGTRLTVL.

This clonotype was observed a handful of times. CDR3: CASSADRVRNSPLHF. The CDR3 coding sequence is TGTGCCAGCAGCGCCGACAGGGTGAGGAATTCACCCCTCCACTTT. V usage is TRBV7-8 and J usage is TRBJ1-6, with 7 bases that match TRBD1. V shed 5 bases, J shed 7 bases, and the junction held 8 bases outside the gene matches. Germline CDR1 is SGHVS and CDR2 is FQNEAQ. The CDR3 has 15 residues.

This clonotype was seen a few times. This sequence joins TRBV20-1 and TRBJ1-2, with D possibly matching TRBD1 (6 bases). This CDR3 comprises 17 residues. V lost 5 bases and J lost 3, with 25 bases in between. The V gene's germline CDR1 is DFQATT and CDR2 SNEGSKA (reference sequence). The CDR3 protein is CSAPGGGGQQLHYGYTF. In nucleotides, the CDR3 is TGCAGTGCTCCGGGGGGGGGCGGACAGCAGCTCCACTATGGCTACACCTTC.

V and J are TRBV2 and TRBJ2-2; 10 bases are a match to TRBD2. This CDR3 has 15 amino acids. V gave up 7 bases and J gave up 4 bases; unmatched junction bases: 6. CDR1 is SNHLY, CDR2 FYNNEI, per germline. The CDR3 sequence is CASNSGLASTGELFF. The CDR3 bases are TGTGCCAGCAATTCGGGACTAGCGAGCACCGGGGAGCTGTTTTTT.

This clonotype was seen only a few times. The chain couples TRBV19 to TRBJ2-1; 7 positions agree with TRBD2. Per germline, CDR1 LNHDA and CDR2 SQIVND (reference sequence). J gave up 6 bases and V 7 bases, and 12 bases lay outside the gene matches. The CDR3 runs 15 residues. CDR3 sequence reads: CASTQTGGAVNEQFF. As DNA, the CDR3 is TGTGCCAGTACCCAAACGGGGGGAGCCGTCAATGAGCAGTTCTTC.

This clonotype has a count of ten or more. The chain is built from TRBV5-1 and TRBJ1-1, with TRBD1 as a possible D gene (6 bases). V lost 2 bases to trimming and J lost 6 bases, with 11 bases between them. The CDR3 covers 13 residues. The germline V gene encodes CDR1 SGHRS and CDR2 YFSETQ. The CDR3, as DNA: TGCGCCAGCAGCTTCGGGGGGCAGGCTGAAGCTTTCTTT. Amino acid sequence: CASSFGGQAEAFF.

This clonotype was detected ten times or more. The genes are TRBV11-2 and TRBJ2-5; 9 positions match TRBD2. V trimming: 3 bases; J trimming: 3 bases; junction bases outside the gene matches: 11. The CDR3 extends over 17 amino acids. Per germline, CDR1 SGHAT and CDR2 FQNNGV. This chain's CDR3 is CASSFETRSGRKETQYF. The CDR3 bases are TGTGCCAGCAGCTTTGAAACTCGTAGCGGGAGAAAAGAGACCCAGTACTTC.

The V gene is TRBV7-9, the J gene TRBJ1-2, with TRBD1 as a possible D gene (5 bases). V was pared by 1 base and J by 8 bases, with 14 bases between. Germline lookup yields CDR1 SEHNR and CDR2 FQNEAQ (reference sequence). This CDR3 is 14 amino acids long. DNA for the CDR3: TGTGCCAGCAGCTTAGGCTCGGGGGAGGAAGGCTACACCTTC. Protein sequence: CASSLGSGEEGYTF.

This chain links TRBV27 with TRBJ1-2; 8 nucleotides line up with TRBD1. V lost 7 bases to trimming and J lost 3 bases; unmatched junction nucleotides: 4. The CDR3 sequence is 13 residues long. Germline CDR1 reads MNHEY; CDR2 reads SMNVEV (reference sequence). In DNA, the CDR3 is TGTGCCAGCAAGGACAGGGACCACTATGGCTACACCTTC. It specifies CASKDRDHYGYTF.

With regard to this clonotype: It may be a read error: a sequence one base away is much more abundant. The chain joins TRBV28 to TRBJ1-1; D is undetermined. Germline CDR1 is MDHEN and CDR2 is SYDVKM. The CDR3 spans 13 residues. Trimming cost V 10 bases and J 1 base, with 13 bases left between them. The CDR3 here is CATFLFANTEAFF. In DNA, the CDR3 is TGTGCCACTTTCTTATTTGCGAACACTGAAGCTTTCTTT.

The V gene is TRBV2, the J gene TRBJ1-3, with D maybe TRBD1 (5 bases). V lost 8 bases and J 0 bases, leaving 11 bases between the germline ends. Germline CDR1 is SNHLY and CDR2 is FYNNEI. The length of the CDR3 is 14 residues. This CDR3 is CASREGPSGNTIYF. The CDR3 DNA sequence: TGTGCCAGCCGAGAGGGACCCTCTGGAAACACCATATATTTT.